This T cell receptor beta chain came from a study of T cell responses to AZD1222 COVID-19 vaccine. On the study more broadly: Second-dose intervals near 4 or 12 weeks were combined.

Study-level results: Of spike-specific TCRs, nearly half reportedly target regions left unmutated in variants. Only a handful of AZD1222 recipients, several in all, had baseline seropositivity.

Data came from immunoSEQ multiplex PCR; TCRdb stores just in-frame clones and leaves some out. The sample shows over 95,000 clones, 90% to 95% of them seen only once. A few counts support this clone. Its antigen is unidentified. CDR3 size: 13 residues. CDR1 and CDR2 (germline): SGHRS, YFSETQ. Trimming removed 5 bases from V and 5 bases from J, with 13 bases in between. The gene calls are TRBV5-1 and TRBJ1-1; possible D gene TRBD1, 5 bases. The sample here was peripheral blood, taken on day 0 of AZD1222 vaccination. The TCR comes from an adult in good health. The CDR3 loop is CASRRDPGTEAFF. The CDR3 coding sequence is TGCGCCAGCAGGCGGGACCCTGGGACTGAAGCTTTCTTT.